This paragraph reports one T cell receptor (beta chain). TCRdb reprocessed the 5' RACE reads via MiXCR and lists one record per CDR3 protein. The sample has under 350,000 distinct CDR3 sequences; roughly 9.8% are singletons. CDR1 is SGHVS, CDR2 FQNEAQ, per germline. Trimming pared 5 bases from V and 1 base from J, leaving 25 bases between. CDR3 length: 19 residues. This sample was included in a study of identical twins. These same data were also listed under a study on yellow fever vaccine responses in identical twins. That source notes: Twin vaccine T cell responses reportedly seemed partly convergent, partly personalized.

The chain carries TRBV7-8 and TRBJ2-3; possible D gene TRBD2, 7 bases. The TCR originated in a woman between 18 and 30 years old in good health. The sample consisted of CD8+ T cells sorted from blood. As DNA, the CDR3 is TGTGCCAGCAGCGGACCGAGGGGGAGCGGGATCGAGGGCACAGATACGCAGTATTTT. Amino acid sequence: CASSGPRGSGIEGTDTQYF. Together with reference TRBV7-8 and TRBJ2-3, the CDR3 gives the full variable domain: GAGVSQSPRYKVAKRGQDVALRCDPISGHVSLFWYQQALGQGPEFLTYFQNEAQLDKSGLPSDRFFAERPEGSVSTLKIQRTQQEDSAVYLCASSGPRGSGIEGTDTQYFGPGTRLTVL.